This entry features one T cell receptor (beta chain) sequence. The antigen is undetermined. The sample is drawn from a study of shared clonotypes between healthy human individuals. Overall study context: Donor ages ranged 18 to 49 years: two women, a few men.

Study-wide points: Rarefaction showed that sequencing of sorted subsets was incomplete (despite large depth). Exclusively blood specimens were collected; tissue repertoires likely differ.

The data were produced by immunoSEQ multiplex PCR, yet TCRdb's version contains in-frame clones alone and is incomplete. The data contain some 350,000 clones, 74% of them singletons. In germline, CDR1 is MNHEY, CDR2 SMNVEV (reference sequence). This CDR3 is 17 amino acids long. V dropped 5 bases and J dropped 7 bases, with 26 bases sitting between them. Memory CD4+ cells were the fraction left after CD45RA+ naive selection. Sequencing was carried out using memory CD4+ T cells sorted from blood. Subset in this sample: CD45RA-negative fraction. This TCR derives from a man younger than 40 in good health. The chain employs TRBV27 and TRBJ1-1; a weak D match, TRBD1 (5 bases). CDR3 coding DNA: TGTGCCAGCAGTCTTCGATCGACAGCCCCAGACGTTGGTGAAGCTTTCTTT. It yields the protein CASSLRSTAPDVGEAFF.